This TCR beta chain was profiled in a study of control samples from healthy donors and cancer patients. The CDR3 consists of 14 residues. Germline lookup yields CDR1 MNHNY and CDR2 SVGAGI (reference sequence). Trimming shortened V by 7 bases and J by 0 bases, and 12 bases separated the two germline ends. Libraries were prepared by immunoSEQ multiplex PCR; TCRdb keeps only in-frame clonotypes and omits some of them. The table shows approximately 89,000 clones, with around nine tenths occurring only once. This chain links TRBV6-6 with TRBJ1-2, with TRBD1 as a possible D gene (5 bases). What was sequenced was blood. The TCR comes from a man aged 25 to 45 in good health. The CDR3 reads CASTLTAANYGYTF. The CDR3 nucleotides read TGTGCCAGCACCCTGACAGCAGCTAACTATGGCTACACCTTC.